The clone carrying this T cell receptor (beta chain) was detected only once. Antigen specificity is unknown. Germline CDR1 and CDR2: SGHRS and YFSETQ. The CDR3 contains 16 residues. The V and J ends lost 4 bases and 8 bases respectively, with 22 bases between them. The record originates from a study of cytomegalovirus exposure and HLA in healthy donors. Whole-study context: The 110 million or so unique TCR beta sequences, from some 170 million T cells, were found by an earlier analysis.

Study-wide results and limits: Cytomegalovirus status was reportedly diagnosed by the classifier with high sensitivity and specificity. The analysis excluded some indistinguishable V segments, including TRBV6-2 and TRBV6-3.

The primer mix had 60 Vbeta and 13 Jbeta primers. Produced via immunoSEQ multiplex PCR; TCRdb's table is partial and in-frame only. The repertoire holds around 130,000 clones, more than 80% seen once, with 5.5% to 7% in the top ten. This sequence originates from a woman aged 40-49 years in good health and CMV-seropositive. The chain is built from TRBV5-1 and TRBJ1-5; the D gene is possibly TRBD1 (5 bases). The material sequenced was PBMCs. The CDR3 DNA follows: TGCGCCAGCAGCAAACTGCCAGGACACATGGTAGAGCCCCAGCATTTT. It encodes CASSKLPGHMVEPQHF.